Presented here are 11 T cell receptor beta chains from one specimen sequenced in a study of CD8 T cells in ankylosing spondylitis. TCRdb reprocessed the 5' RACE reads via MiXCR and lists one record per CDR3 protein. The sample shows approximately 130,000 distinct CDR3 sequences, 9.3% of them seen only once. The sample taken for sequencing was blood, either unsorted or a sorted T cell fraction (not recorded which). Receptors originate from a male donor with ankylosing spondylitis or in good health (not recorded which).

Comments on this clonotype: Compared with germline, one end of the junction differs, possibly owing to a read error. This sequence joins TRBV12-3 or TRBV12-4 and TRBJ2-7, with TRBD2 matching over 9 bases. The CDR3 covers 18 residues. CDR3 sequence: CTSSFPTGSVSGSTEQYF. CDR3 nucleotide sequence: TGTACCAGCAGTTTTCCCACAGGGTCGGTTAGCGGGAGCACCGAGCAGTACTTC.

The sample holds many counts of this clonotype. The chain recombines TRBV7-9 with TRBJ1-5; TRBD1 is a possible D gene (5 bases). The length of the CDR3 is 14 residues. Germline CDR1 and CDR2: SEHNR and FQNEAQ (reference sequence). Trimming pared 2 bases from V and 6 bases from J, leaving 11 bases between. The CDR3 region is CASSLTSGPQPQHF. The DNA of the CDR3 is TGTGCCAGCAGCTTAACTTCAGGGCCTCAGCCCCAGCATTTT.

This chain connects TRBV20-1 to TRBJ2-6, with TRBD1 matching over 7 bases. Losses at the gene ends were 6 bases for V and 1 base for J; bases not matched to a gene: 3. CDR3 length: 14 amino acids. Germline values: CDR1 DFQATT, CDR2 SNEGSKA (reference sequence). DNA for the CDR3: TGCAGTGCACCGACAGGGTCTGGGGCCAACGTCCTGACTTTC. Protein sequence: CSAPTGSGANVLTF.

This clonotype was seen repeatedly, ten times or more. The J gene is TRBJ2-1, the V gene TRBV14; D remains unclear. The CDR3 sequence is 16 residues long. V gave up 0 bases and J gave up 0 bases, with 9 bases separating them. Germline CDR1 SGHDN, CDR2 FVKESK. The CDR3 region has the DNA TGTGCCAGCAGCCAAGAGGTACGTTTCTCCTACAATGAGCAGTTCTTC. Its translation is CASSQEVRFSYNEQFF.

The V gene is TRBV11-2, the J gene TRBJ2-7; the match to TRBD1 covers 9 bases. The junction had 3 bases not matched to a gene; V was cut back by 0 bases and J by 3 bases. The CDR3 totals 15 residues. Germline values: CDR1 SGHAT, CDR2 FQNNGV. CDR3 sequence reads: CASSLEDRGFYEQYF. CDR3 nucleotides: TGTGCCAGCAGCTTAGAAGACAGGGGGTTCTACGAGCAGTACTTC. Full variable domain (missing parts from reference TRBV11-2 and TRBJ2-7): EAGVAQSPRYKIIEKRQSVAFWCNPISGHATLYWYQQILGQGPKLLIQFQNNGVVDDSQLPKDRFSAERLKGVDSTLKIQPAKLEDSAVYLCASSLEDRGFYEQYFGPGTRLTVT.

This clonotype was detected ten times or more. The chain uses TRBV29-1 and TRBJ2-7; 10 bases agree with TRBD2. The CDR3 runs 13 residues. Trimming removed 8 bases from V and 2 bases from J; junction bases left unmatched: 6. CDR1 and CDR2 (germline): SQVTM, ANQGSEA. CDR3 nucleotides: TGCAGCATAACCGGGACTAGCGCCTACGAGCAGTACTTC. As protein: CSITGTSAYEQYF.

This chain links TRBV29-1 with TRBJ2-5, with 8 bases aligning to TRBD2. V lost 7 bases to trimming and J lost 2 bases; unmatched junction nucleotides: 6. This CDR3 region has 13 residues. Germline V lookup: CDR1 SQVTM, CDR2 ANQGSEA. For the CDR3, the DNA is TGCAGCGGCTCAATAGCGGGACAAGAGACCCAGTACTTC. This translates into CSGSIAGQETQYF.

This clonotype has a handful of counts. The chain couples TRBV20-1 to TRBJ2-5; 8 nucleotides match TRBD2. The CDR3 has 15 residues. Germline trimming cut 3 bases from V and 4 bases from J; bases unmatched to any gene: 10. Germline CDR1 DFQATT, CDR2 SNEGSKA (reference sequence). The CDR3 bases are TGCAGTGCTAGTCTACCAGCGGGAGACCGAGAGACCCAGTACTTC. Its protein is CSASLPAGDRETQYF.

This clonotype was observed many times. The rearrangement joins TRBV5-1 to TRBJ1-2; tentative D call: TRBD1 (5 bases). The CDR3 spans 17 residues. Germline V CDR1 and CDR2: SGHRS, YFSETQ. Trimming cost V 0 bases and J 1 base, with 16 bases left between them. CDR3 nucleotide sequence: TGCGCCAGCAGCTTGGGGGATACTGGGACGGGTAACTATGGCTACACCTTC. It is translated as CASSLGDTGTGNYGYTF.

This clonotype occurred many times. V gene TRBV29-1 combines with J gene TRBJ2-3; D gene uncertain. From germline, CDR1 is SQVTM and CDR2 ANQGSEA. V was clipped by 0 bases and J by 1 base, with 5 bases between them. The CDR3 is made up of 13 amino acids. The DNA for the CDR3 is TGCAGCGTTGAAGATCTCGGCACAGATACGCAGTATTTT. Translating gives CSVEDLGTDTQYF.

The rearrangement uses TRBV10-3 and TRBJ2-7; 9 bases are a match to TRBD1. The V and J ends lost 4 bases and 4 bases, in that order; junction bases with no gene match: 11. CDR3 length equals 16 residues. CDR1 is ENHRY, CDR2 SYGVKD, per germline. CDR3 sequence: CAISGAGTGTLYEQYF. Here the CDR3 DNA reads TGTGCCATCAGTGGGGCCGGGACAGGGACTTTGTACGAGCAGTACTTC.